Listed here are 20 T cell receptor beta chains from one sample, sequenced in a study of T cell clonality in common variable immunodeficiency. Measured with immunoSEQ multiplex PCR; TCRdb has only the in-frame clones, and not every one. Observed in the sample are 25,000 to 35,000 clones, none of them singletons. The sequenced sample was peripheral blood mononuclear cells. Receptor source: a person aged 18 to 69 in good health.

This clone was seen at least ten times. Sequencing ends 3 residues short of the CDR3 end; the germline J gene provides the rest. V usage is TRBV5-1 and J usage is TRBJ2-7; 11 bases map to TRBD2. V shed 0 bases and J 2 bases; nucleotides not matched to a gene: 7. Germline CDR1 reads SGHRS; CDR2 reads YFSETQ. The CDR3 loop spans 17 amino acids. The sequenced CDR3 bases are TGCGCCAGCAGCTTGGTAACTAGCGGGAGATGGGCCTACGAG. The encoded protein is CASSLVTSGRWAYE. The entire CDR3 is CASSLVTSGRWAYEQYF.

CDR3 DNA (partial): TGTGCCAGCAGCTTAATGGGGGCGAGCGAC. It codes for CASSLMGASD. The full CDR3 protein is CASSLMGASDYTF. V usage is TRBV7-9 and J usage is TRBJ1-2, with D possibly TRBD1 on 6 matching bases. The read comes to an end 3 residues before the CDR3 does, leaving the germline J gene to fill in the end. This CDR3 is 13 amino acids long. Germline CDR1 reads SEHNR; CDR2 reads FQNEAQ (reference sequence).

Points on this clone: The read ends 3 residues early relative to the CDR3; the germline J gene fills the gap. This chain joins TRBV7-3 and TRBJ2-3; 12 bases are shared with TRBD2. The V and J ends lost 5 bases and 3 bases, in that order; junction bases with no gene match: 9. The V gene's germline CDR1 is SGHTA and CDR2 FQGTGA. This CDR3 is 17 amino acids long. The covered CDR3 bases are TGTGCCAGCAGCCGGACTAGCGGGAAGAAGGGGACAGATACG. Amino acids: CASSRTSGKKGTDT. The complete CDR3 sequence is CASSRTSGKKGTDTQYF. Variable domain in full (rest from reference TRBV7-3 and TRBJ2-3): GAGVSQTPSNKVTEKGKYVELRCDPISGHTALYWYRQSLGQGPEFLIYFQGTGAADDSGLPNDRFFAVRPEGSVSTLKIQRTERGDSAVYLCASSRTSGKKGTDTQYFGPGTRLTVL.

There are many counts of this clone. The read halts 3 residues ahead of the CDR3 end, with the missing end drawn from the germline J gene. The rearrangement uses TRBV20-1 and TRBJ2-2; D perhaps matches TRBD1 (8 bases). The CDR3 consists of 19 residues. CDR1 is DFQATT, CDR2 SNEGSKA, per germline (reference sequence). The part of the CDR3 DNA that was read is TGCAGTGCTAACACCCCGCGGACAGGGAGGGAGCCTGGGGCCAACGTG. Amino acids: CSANTPRTGREPGANV. The CDR3 in its entirety is CSANTPRTGREPGANVLFF.

This clone has a count of ten or more. The CDR3 is cut off 3 residues early in the read; its end comes from the germline J gene. The rearrangement joins TRBV30 to TRBJ1-2, with D tentatively TRBD1 (6 bases). The length of the CDR3 is 13 residues. Per the germline V gene, CDR1 is GTSNPN and CDR2 is SVGIG (reference sequence). Deletions cut 3 bases from V and 5 bases from J, with 13 bases between. CDR3 bases read: TGTGCCTGGAGGGGACACGGGTTGTATGGC. It is translated as CAWRGHGLYG. The complete CDR3 protein is CAWRGHGLYGYTF. The full variable domain, with the rest looked up from reference TRBV30 and TRBJ1-2, is SQTIHQWPATLVQPVGSPLSLECTVEGTSNPNLYWYRQAAGRGLQLLFYSVGIGQISSEVPQNLSASRPQDRQFILSSKKLLLSDSGFYLCAWRGHGLYGYTFGSGTRLTVV.

This clone was found many times. The read comes to an end 3 residues before the CDR3 does, leaving the germline J gene to fill in the end. The chain uses TRBV20-1 and TRBJ2-1, with 7 bases that match TRBD2. The V gene end was trimmed by 4 bases and the J gene end by 7 bases; junction bases not matched to a gene: 10. CDR3 length: 14 amino acids. Looked up from germline, CDR1 is DFQATT and CDR2 is SNEGSKA (reference sequence). This chain's CDR3 is CSANGGRGDNEQFF. The CDR3 bases that were read are TGCAGTGCTAATGGCGGGAGAGGAGATAATGAG.

This clone has ten or more counts. The sequence runs out 3 residues before the end of the CDR3; the remainder is reconstructed from the germline J gene. The gene calls are TRBV20-1 and TRBJ1-5; D remains unclear. The CDR3 loop spans 14 amino acids. V gave up 0 bases and J gave up 6 bases, with 12 bases separating them. Germline lookup yields CDR1 DFQATT and CDR2 SNEGSKA (reference sequence). The CDR3 loop reads CSAREEESGQPQHF. The DNA read from the CDR3 is TGCAGTGCTAGAGAGGAGGAAAGCGGTCAGCCC.

This clone was detected ten times or more. The CDR3 end falls 3 residues outside the read, so it is completed with the germline J gene. The chain links TRBV5-4 to TRBJ1-6, with 7 nucleotides matching TRBD1. Per germline, CDR1 SGHNT and CDR2 YYREEE (reference sequence). The CDR3 runs to 16 residues. The J segment lost 5 bases and the V segment lost 0 bases, leaving 5 bases of the junction unmatched. Partial CDR3 DNA: TGTGCCAGCAGCTTGGAGATCAGGGGGGATAATTCACCC. Translated: CASSLEIRGDNSP. The complete CDR3 sequence is CASSLEIRGDNSPLHF.

Many counts were recorded for this clone. Read sequence stops 3 residues before the CDR3 end, and the germline J gene provides the missing end. The chain joins TRBV7-2 to TRBJ2-7, with 9 nucleotides matching TRBD2. V was clipped by 2 bases and J by 3 bases; unmatched bases: 2. In germline, CDR1 is SGHTA, CDR2 FQGNSA. The CDR3 consists of 14 residues. The CDR3 DNA, read in part, is TGTGCCAGCAGCTTAAATAGCGGGAGCTACGAG. Translated, it gives CASSLNSGSYE. In full, the CDR3 reads CASSLNSGSYEQYF.

This clone appeared many times. The sequenced fragment ends 3 residues before the CDR3 boundary, so the rest is inferred from the germline J gene. The genes are TRBV13 and TRBJ2-2, with 7 bases aligning to TRBD1. The CDR3 loop spans 17 amino acids. Germline-derived CDR1 and CDR2 are PRHDT and FYEKMQ (reference sequence). V was pared by 1 base and J by 2 bases, with 7 bases of the junction left unmatched. CDR3 DNA, as far as it was read: TGTGCCAGCAGCTTAGTAGGGGGCAGGGCAAACACCGGGGAG. Translated, it gives CASSLVGGRANTGE. The entire CDR3 protein reads CASSLVGGRANTGELFF. Complete variable domain (other parts from reference TRBV13 and TRBJ2-2): AAGVIQSPRHLIKEKRETATLKCYPIPRHDTVYWYQQGPGQDPQFLISFYEKMQSDKGSIPDRFSAQQFSDYHSELNMSSLELGDSALYFCASSLVGGRANTGELFFGEGSRLTVL.

Ten or more counts support this clone. Sequencing ends 3 residues short of the CDR3 end; the germline J gene provides the rest. The chain uses TRBV5-1 and TRBJ2-1; 8 nucleotides match TRBD1. This CDR3 contains 15 residues. Germline values: CDR1 SGHRS, CDR2 YFSETQ. Germline trimming cut 0 bases from V and 9 bases from J; bases unmatched to any gene: 8. The CDR3 DNA, read in part, is TGCGCCAGCAGCTTGGAAACAGGGGGTTTTGGTGAG. Translation gives CASSLETGGFGE. The whole CDR3 region reads CASSLETGGFGEQFF.

This clone occurred many times. This CDR3 is CSVERLDTDTQYF. Incomplete CDR3 DNA: TGCAGCGTTGAAAGACTTGACACAGATACG. This chain connects TRBV29-1 to TRBJ2-3, with no clear D. The read halts 3 residues ahead of the CDR3 end, with the missing end drawn from the germline J gene. The CDR3 consists of 13 residues. Trimming took off 2 bases at V and 2 bases at J, with 8 bases between the two ends. The germline V gene has CDR1 SQVTM and CDR2 ANQGSEA.

Relative to its sample, this clone is large. The read is 3 residues too short to cover the CDR3 end, so that end is filled in from the germline J gene. The genes are TRBV6-2 or TRBV6-3 and TRBJ2-3; 8 bases are shared with TRBD2. The CDR3 covers 14 residues. Germline CDR1 reads MNHEY; CDR2 reads SVGEGT. Trimming removed 7 bases from V and 4 bases from J; junction bases left unmatched: 7. The DNA read from the CDR3 is TGTGCCAGCACCCCGGGACTAGACTCAGATACG. This codes for CASTPGLDSDT. The CDR3 in full is CASTPGLDSDTQYF.

There are a few counts of this clone. The sequence runs out 3 residues before the end of the CDR3; the remainder is reconstructed from the germline J gene. V usage is TRBV19 and J usage is TRBJ1-2, with 8 nucleotides matching TRBD1. CDR3 length: 15 amino acids. V was clipped by 3 bases and J by 4 bases; unmatched bases: 7. Germline assignment: CDR1 LNHDA and CDR2 SQIVND (reference sequence). CDR3 bases read: TGTGCCAGTAGTATTTCTGACAGGGGCGCCTATGGC. It encodes CASSISDRGAYG. The whole CDR3 protein is CASSISDRGAYGYTF.

This clone has ten or more counts. The CDR3 end lies 3 residues beyond the end of the read and is filled in from the germline J gene. V and J are TRBV19 and TRBJ2-3, with TRBD1 matching 8 bases. Germline assignment: CDR1 LNHDA and CDR2 SQIVND (reference sequence). J lost 5 bases, V lost 5 bases, and 3 bases had no gene match. The CDR3 length is 13 residues. CDR3: CASSGQGVDTQYF. CDR3 DNA, as far as it was read: TGTGCCAGTAGTGGACAGGGAGTAGATACG. Drawing the rest from reference TRBV19 and TRBJ2-3, the complete variable domain is DGGITQSPKYLFRKEGQNVTLSCEQNLNHDAMYWYRQDPGQGLRLIYYSQIVNDFQKGDIAEGYSVSREKKESFPLTVTSAQKNPTAFYLCASSGQGVDTQYFGPGTRLTVL.

Only a few counts were recorded for this clone. The observed sequence ends 3 residues before the CDR3 terminus, with the missing tail filled in from the germline J gene. This sequence joins TRBV5-1 and TRBJ2-1, with 10 bases lining up with TRBD1. Per the germline V gene, CDR1 is SGHRS and CDR2 is YFSETQ. The J segment lost 6 bases and the V segment lost 7 bases, leaving 7 bases of the junction unmatched. This CDR3 region has 14 residues. Here the CDR3 reads CASLRDRGVNEQFF. The sequenced part of the CDR3 DNA is TGCGCCAGCCTCCGGGACAGGGGTGTCAATGAG.

With respect to this clone: The read comes to an end 3 residues before the CDR3 does, leaving the germline J gene to fill in the end. The chain links TRBV2 to TRBJ1-2; TRBD1 agrees at 8 bases. The CDR3 is made up of 14 amino acids. The V segment lost 6 bases and the J segment 3 bases; nucleotides outside the gene matches: 6. Per germline, CDR1 SNHLY and CDR2 FYNNEI. The CDR3 is CASRASTGDYGYTF. The covered CDR3 bases are TGTGCCAGCAGAGCCTCGACAGGGGACTATGGC.

This clone was seen many times. The read gets to within 3 residues of the CDR3 end, and the germline J gene fills in the rest. The chain recombines TRBV20-1 with TRBJ1-1; 7 nucleotides line up with TRBD1. This CDR3 spans 15 amino acids. V lost 3 bases, J lost 5 bases, and 12 bases stayed unmatched. Germline lookup yields CDR1 DFQATT and CDR2 SNEGSKA (reference sequence). CDR3 residues: CSASFNRGKNTEAFF. The sequenced CDR3 bases are TGCAGTGCTAGCTTTAACAGGGGAAAAAATACTGAA.

This clone appeared many times. Sequencing ends 3 residues short of the CDR3 end; the germline J gene provides the rest. The gene calls are TRBV10-3 and TRBJ2-2; the match to TRBD2 covers 9 bases. Trimming removed 8 bases from V and 6 bases from J; junction bases left unmatched: 7. Germline CDR1 ENHRY, CDR2 SYGVKD. This CDR3 has 14 amino acids. CDR3 DNA, as far as it was read: TGTGCCATCCCCGGCGGGAGGGAAGCCGGGGAG. Its protein product is CAIPGGREAGE. The full CDR3 protein reads CAIPGGREAGELFF.

This clone was counted at least ten times. The read is 3 residues too short to cover the CDR3 end, so that end is filled in from the germline J gene. This chain links TRBV30 with TRBJ2-7; D might be TRBD1 (5 bases). This CDR3 comprises 11 residues. V shed 5 bases and J shed 5 bases, with 10 bases lying between them. The germline V gene has CDR1 GTSNPN and CDR2 SVGIG (reference sequence). The sequenced part of the CDR3 DNA is TGTGCCTGGGGCTGGGGCCACGAG. Translated: CAWGWGHE. The CDR3 in its entirety is CAWGWGHEQYF.